This TCR beta chain was sequenced during a study of T-cell reconstitution after alpha-beta-depleted transplantation in children. The CDR3 runs to 13 residues. The junction had 6 bases not matched to a gene; V was cut back by 9 bases and J by 1 base. The germline gives CDR1 ENHRY, CDR2 SYGVKD. TCRbeta library construction was performed incorporating unique molecular identifiers. Each CDR3 protein is one row after TCRdb ran MiXCR on the PCR reads. Found here are roughly 500,000 distinct CDR3 sequences, 30% to 35% of them singletons; the top ten hold 2.4%. V usage is TRBV10-3 and J usage is TRBJ2-7; TRBD1 aligns across 7 bases. The specimen was PBMCs from the stem cell graft donor, collected from the stem cell graft. The clonotype was recovered from a human donor who donated a stem cell graft to a child with aplastic anemia. In nucleotides, the CDR3 is TGTGCCATAATCCCGGGACAGTCCTACGAGCAGTACGTC. Translated: CAIIPGQSYEQYV.